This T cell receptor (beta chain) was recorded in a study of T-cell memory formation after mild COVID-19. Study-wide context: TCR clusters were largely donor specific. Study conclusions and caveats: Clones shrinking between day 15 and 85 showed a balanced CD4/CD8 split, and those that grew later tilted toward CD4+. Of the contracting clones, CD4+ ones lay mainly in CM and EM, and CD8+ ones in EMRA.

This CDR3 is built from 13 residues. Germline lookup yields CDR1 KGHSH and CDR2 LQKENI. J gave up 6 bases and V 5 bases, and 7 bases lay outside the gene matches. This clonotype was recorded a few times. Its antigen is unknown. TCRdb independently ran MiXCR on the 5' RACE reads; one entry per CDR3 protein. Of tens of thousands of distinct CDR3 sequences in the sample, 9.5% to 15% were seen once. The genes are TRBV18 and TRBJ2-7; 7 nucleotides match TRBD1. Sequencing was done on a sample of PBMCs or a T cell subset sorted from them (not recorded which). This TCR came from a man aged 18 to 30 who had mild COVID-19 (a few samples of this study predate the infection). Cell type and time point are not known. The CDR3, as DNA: TGTGCCAGCTCATCAACAGGGGTTAGCGAGCAGTACTTC. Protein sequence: CASSSTGVSEQYF.